The 28 T cell receptor beta chains below were found in one sample sequenced in a study of blood T cells in healthy people across ages. Combining a sample-barcoded 5' primer with a J-beta primer mix, a second PCR ran for about 7 to 11 cycles. From the 5' RACE reads, TCRdb called clonotypes with MiXCR, one entry per CDR3 protein. The sample has 550,000 to 650,000 distinct CDR3 sequences; less than 35% are singletons. The sample taken for sequencing was blood. Receptors originate from an elderly woman in good health.

This clonotype was counted many times. The V and J genes are TRBV27 and TRBJ2-4; a possible D gene is TRBD1 (7 bases). The germline V and J ends were trimmed by 6 bases and 0 bases, with 15 bases remaining between them. Germline V gene sequence: CDR1 MNHEY, CDR2 SMNVEV (reference sequence). This CDR3 has 16 residues. In nucleotides, the CDR3 is TGTGCCAGCAGCCCCCGGGGGACAGTAGCCAAAAACATTCAGTACTTC. This gives the protein CASSPRGTVAKNIQYF.

This chain joins TRBV12-3 or TRBV12-4 and TRBJ2-3; weak D call: TRBD2 (7 bases). V was clipped by 6 bases and J by 4 bases, with 14 bases between them. CDR3 length equals 14 residues. In DNA form, the CDR3 reads TGTGCCAGCAGCATACGGGGGGCAGCAGATACGCAGTATTTT. Its translation is CASSIRGAADTQYF.

Regarding this clonotype: A read error is possible here, since a much larger clone lies one base away. The rearrangement uses TRBV3-1 and TRBJ2-1; no firm D call. The CDR3 consists of 14 residues. Germline V CDR1 and CDR2: LGHDT, YNNKEL (reference sequence). Trimming cost V 0 bases and J 12 bases, with 15 bases left between them. The CDR3, as DNA: TGTGCCAGCAGCCAAGATCAATGGATTTATGGGCAGTTCTTC. It is translated as CASSQDQWIYGQFF.

This clonotype was counted at least ten times. The chain joins TRBV7-2 to TRBJ2-5; 9 bases are shared with TRBD2. The germline V gene encodes CDR1 SGHTA and CDR2 FQGNSA. This CDR3 is 15 amino acids long. Losses at the gene ends were 3 bases for V and 9 bases for J; bases not matched to a gene: 11. The CDR3 DNA follows: TGTGCCAGCAGCTTCGGGCTAGCGGGGTCCGGGGCCCAGTACTTC. Amino acid sequence: CASSFGLAGSGAQYF. Filled out from reference TRBV7-2 and TRBJ2-5, the complete variable domain reads GAGVSQSPSNKVTEKGKDVELRCDPISGHTALYWYRQSLGQGLEFLIYFQGNSAPDKSGLPSDRFSAERTGGSVSTLTIQRTQQEDSAVYLCASSFGLAGSGAQYFGPGTRLLVL.

This clonotype was seen a few times. This sequence joins TRBV19 and TRBJ2-1; TRBD1 agrees at 7 bases. V gave up 7 bases and J gave up 0 bases; unmatched junction bases: 12. The CDR3 has 17 amino acids. The germline V gene has CDR1 LNHDA and CDR2 SQIVND (reference sequence). Written as DNA, the CDR3 is TGTGCCAGTACCGCAAAGACAGGGAAAAGCTCCTACAATGAGCAGTTCTTC. This encodes CASTAKTGKSSYNEQFF.

This clonotype was counted ten times or more. V is TRBV15 and J is TRBJ1-2, with TRBD1 matching over 9 bases. This CDR3 is built from 15 residues. Germline-derived CDR1 and CDR2 are LNHNV and YYDKDF (reference sequence). V trimming: 3 bases; J trimming: 0 bases; junction bases outside the gene matches: 2. CDR3 protein: CATSSRDRANYGYTF. In DNA form, the CDR3 reads TGTGCCACCAGCAGCCGGGACAGGGCTAACTATGGCTACACCTTC. Based on the CDR3 plus reference TRBV15 and TRBJ1-2, the full variable domain is DAMVIQNPRYQVTQFGKPVTLSCSQTLNHNVMYWYQQKSSQAPKLLFHYYDKDFNNEADTPDNFQSRRPNTSFCFLDIRSPGLGDTAMYLCATSSRDRANYGYTFGSGTRLTVV.

This clonotype was counted many times. V and J are TRBV24-1 and TRBJ2-1, with TRBD1 matching 9 bases. Germline CDR1 and CDR2: KGHDR and SFDVKD. The CDR3 has 16 amino acids. V dropped 3 bases and J dropped 7; count of bases not matched to a gene: 9. The CDR3 reads CATSDPTGGPSNEQFF. CDR3 DNA: TGTGCCACCAGTGATCCGACAGGGGGGCCCTCAAATGAGCAGTTCTTC.

This clonotype was picked up many times. The chain joins TRBV27 to TRBJ2-7; D might be TRBD2 (5 bases). Per the germline V gene, CDR1 is MNHEY and CDR2 is SMNVEV (reference sequence). CDR3 length: 16 residues. Trimming removed 0 bases at V and 0 bases at J, with 12 bases between. CDR3 DNA sequence: TGTGCCAGCAGTTTATCTGGCCGGGGAATCTCCTACGAGCAGTACTTC. This gives the protein CASSLSGRGISYEQYF.

This clonotype turned up a few times. The V call is TRBV6-6, the J call TRBJ1-2; no reliable D call. CDR1 is MNHNY, CDR2 SVGAGI, per germline (reference sequence). This CDR3 is built from 10 residues. V was cut by 8 bases and J by 7 bases, with 8 bases left in between. As DNA, the CDR3 is TGTGCCAGCCAAGAGGGTGGCTACACCTTC. Its translation is CASQEGGYTF.

There are a few counts of this clonotype. This rearrangement joins TRBV7-9 to TRBJ1-3; D remains unclear. The V and J ends lost 4 bases and 0 bases respectively, with 10 bases between them. The CDR3 totals 15 residues. Germline values: CDR1 SEHNR, CDR2 FQNEAQ (reference sequence). The CDR3 DNA sequence: TGTGCCAGCAGCTCTAACGGGGTCTCTGGAAACACCATATATTTT. Its protein is CASSSNGVSGNTIYF.

This clonotype was seen many times. This chain connects TRBV20-1 to TRBJ1-2; D is undetermined. The CDR3 spans 12 residues. V was clipped by 4 bases and J by 6 bases, with 12 bases between them. Germline values: CDR1 DFQATT, CDR2 SNEGSKA (reference sequence). DNA for the CDR3: TGCAGTGCTATTCCCGGGAGACATGGCTACACCTTC. Protein: CSAIPGRHGYTF.

The gene calls are TRBV7-2 and TRBJ2-7; 7 nucleotides align to TRBD2. After removal of 6 bases from V and 2 bases from J, the junction contained 7 bases not matched to a gene. The CDR3 has 14 amino acids. Looked up from germline, CDR1 is SGHTA and CDR2 is FQGNSA. The CDR3 nucleotides read TGTGCCAGCAGTCGGACTAGGACCCCCTACGAGCAGTACTTC. As protein: CASSRTRTPYEQYF.

This clonotype has a count of ten or more. Possible read error: a much larger clone is one base away. V gene TRBV7-2 combines with J gene TRBJ2-5; the match to TRBD2 covers 16 bases. V lost 3 bases to trimming and J lost 11 bases; unmatched junction nucleotides: 12. Germline assignment: CDR1 SGHTA and CDR2 FQGNSA. CDR3 size: 17 residues. CDR3 nucleotide sequence: TGTGCCAGCAGCTTGAGGGGACTAGCGGGGGGGCGGAATGAGCAGTACTTC. Amino acids: CASSLRGLAGGRNEQYF.

This chain joins TRBV20-1 and TRBJ2-5; no reliable D call. The J call may not be correct, given that the DNA end is closer to TRBJ2-7. This CDR3 is 11 amino acids long. CDR1 and CDR2 (germline): DFQATT, SNEGSKA (reference sequence). CDR3 coding DNA: TGCAGTGCAATCGTAGCTTACGAGCAGTACTTC. Protein sequence: CSAIVAYEQYF.

The chain carries TRBV7-9 and TRBJ2-1; no definite D call. The CDR3 sequence is 15 residues long. CDR1 is SEHNR and CDR2 is FQNEAQ in the germline V gene (reference sequence). V was shortened by 2 bases and J by 3 bases, with 11 bases between the two germline ends. The CDR3 DNA reads TGTGCCAGCAGCTTATCCGCAGCGTACTACAATGAGCAGTTCTTC. It is translated as CASSLSAAYYNEQFF.

V usage is TRBV6-2 or TRBV6-3 and J usage is TRBJ2-1; D not resolved. Trimming removed 5 bases at V and 8 bases at J, with 16 bases between. The germline CDR1 and CDR2 sequences are MNHEY and SVGEGT. The CDR3 length is 14 residues. The chain's CDR3 is CASSDGAPRDEQFF. In DNA form, the CDR3 reads TGTGCCAGCAGTGACGGCGCACCCCGGGATGAGCAGTTCTTC.

This clonotype was counted ten times or more. The CDR3 region is CASRVKGRETQYF. The CDR3 DNA follows: TGTGCCAGCAGGGTGAAGGGGCGGGAGACCCAGTACTTC. V is TRBV5-6 and J is TRBJ2-5, with D tentatively TRBD1 (5 bases). Per the germline V gene, CDR1 is SGHDT and CDR2 is YYEEEE. This CDR3 has 13 amino acids. V lost 5 bases and J lost 5, with 13 bases in between.

This clonotype was seen a few times. The V call is TRBV11-3, the J call TRBJ2-1, with TRBD2 matching 13 bases. CDR1 is SGHNT, CDR2 YENEEA, per germline. V trimming: 3 bases; J trimming: 5 bases; junction bases outside the gene matches: 4. This CDR3 region has 16 residues. The CDR3 DNA reads as TGTGCCAGCAGCTTGGGACTAGCGGGGCTCCACAATGAGCAGTTCTTC. It codes for CASSLGLAGLHNEQFF.

This clonotype came up a few times. This chain links TRBV7-8 with TRBJ2-3; D might be TRBD2 (6 bases). This CDR3 region has 14 residues. V lost 5 bases to trimming and J lost 0 bases, with 9 bases between them. Germline V gene data show CDR1 as SGHVS and CDR2 as FQNEAQ. CDR3 coding DNA: TGTGCCAGCAGCCTGGAGGGAAGCACAGATACGCAGTATTTT. This translates into CASSLEGSTDTQYF.

This clonotype came up a few times. Being one base from a much bigger clone, this may be a read error. The CDR3 spells CSAREGGRLYGYTF. The CDR3 DNA reads as TGCAGTGCTAGAGAGGGGGGCCGCCTCTATGGCTACACCTTC. The genes are TRBV20-1 and TRBJ1-2; tentatively, D is TRBD1 (6 bases). This CDR3 is built from 14 residues. Germline CDR1 DFQATT, CDR2 SNEGSKA (reference sequence). Trimming cost V 0 bases and J 4 bases, with 12 bases left between them.

This clonotype was found many times. The J gene is TRBJ2-5, the V gene TRBV24-1; TRBD2 might be the D (6 bases). The CDR3 has 16 residues. Germline assignment: CDR1 KGHDR and CDR2 SFDVKD. The V gene lost 4 bases and the J gene lost 5 bases, with 19 bases spanning the gap. CDR3 DNA sequence: TGTGCCACCAGTGAGGGTAGCGGACGACGTGGGGAGACCCAGTACTTC. Translating gives CATSEGSGRRGETQYF.

At least ten counts were recorded for this clonotype. The chain carries TRBV27 and TRBJ2-3; the D gene is possibly TRBD1 (6 bases). The CDR3 consists of 15 residues. Germline CDR1 reads MNHEY; CDR2 reads SMNVEV (reference sequence). V was cut by 3 bases and J by 6 bases, with 16 bases left in between. The CDR3 spells CASSFDRTQKDTQYF. Written as DNA, the CDR3 is TGTGCCAGCAGTTTTGACAGGACTCAGAAGGATACGCAGTATTTT.

This clonotype was found a few times. V and J are TRBV5-6 and TRBJ1-5, with 7 positions matching TRBD1. From germline, CDR1 is SGHDT and CDR2 YYEEEE. The J segment lost 2 bases and the V segment lost 0 bases, leaving 8 bases of the junction unmatched. There are 17 residues in the CDR3. The CDR3 DNA is TGTGCCAGCAGCTTGGGGTTGTGGCAGGGGGGCAATCAGCCCCAGCATTTT. Protein product: CASSLGLWQGGNQPQHF.

This clonotype was seen many times. The V and J genes are TRBV19 and TRBJ1-2; D not resolved. Germline CDR1 reads LNHDA; CDR2 reads SQIVND (reference sequence). Between the trimmed V and J ends, which lost 5 bases and 0 bases, there was a span of 13 bases. CDR3 length: 15 residues. The CDR3 spells CASSVRSGANYGYTF. In nucleotides, the CDR3 is TGTGCCAGTAGTGTCAGGAGTGGAGCTAACTATGGCTACACCTTC. Filled out from reference TRBV19 and TRBJ1-2, the complete variable domain reads DGGITQSPKYLFRKEGQNVTLSCEQNLNHDAMYWYRQDPGQGLRLIYYSQIVNDFQKGDIAEGYSVSREKKESFPLTVTSAQKNPTAFYLCASSVRSGANYGYTFGSGTRLTVV.

V usage is TRBV7-2 and J usage is TRBJ2-4; D uncertain. The CDR3 runs to 14 residues. The V gene's germline CDR1 is SGHTA and CDR2 FQGNSA. V was shortened by 3 bases and J by 1 base, with 7 bases between the two germline ends. DNA of the CDR3: TGTGCCAGCAGCTTTGGATGGGCCAAAAACATTCAGTACTTC. Residues: CASSFGWAKNIQYF.

The J gene is TRBJ2-7, the V gene TRBV6-5; D assignment may be TRBD1 or TRBD2 (5 bases each). V lost 0 bases and J 2 bases, leaving 11 bases between the germline ends. Germline V gene lookup returns CDR1 MNHEY and CDR2 SVGAGI. The CDR3 sequence is 15 residues long. The CDR3 loop is CASSYSGAGPYEQYF. CDR3 nucleotides: TGTGCCAGCAGTTACTCCGGGGCCGGGCCCTACGAGCAGTACTTC.

This clonotype was observed at least ten times. This chain links TRBV20-1 with TRBJ2-7; TRBD2 matches at 15 bases. With 6 bases clipped from V and 0 bases from J, the junction kept 6 bases outside the gene matches. Germline V CDR1 and CDR2: DFQATT, SNEGSKA (reference sequence). The CDR3 totals 16 residues. CDR3 bases: TGCAGTGCAAAGGGACTAGCGGGGGGACCCTCCTACGAGCAGTACTTC. Translation gives CSAKGLAGGPSYEQYF.

This clonotype occurred many times. CDR3 sequence: CASSGVDRQYF. The CDR3 region has the DNA TGTGCCAGCAGTGGGGTCGACAGGCAGTACTTC. The gene calls are TRBV2 and TRBJ2-7; TRBD1 might be the D (5 bases). V lost 4 bases, J lost 9 bases, and 10 bases lay in between. Germline CDR1 is SNHLY and CDR2 is FYNNEI. CDR3 length: 11 amino acids.